Detailed here is one T cell receptor beta chain. As yet, its antigen is unknown. These data are taken from a study of T cells in localized non-small cell lung cancer. Findings and caveats of the study: The appearance of a median roughly 56 of the top 100 tumor clones was seen in adjacent lung. Investigators sequenced only a single tumor region, leaving heterogeneity possible. Of the tissues analyzed, uninvolved adjacent lung showed maximal T cell clonality, greater than tumor.

TCRdb keeps only in-frame clones here, not all; method: immunoSEQ multiplex PCR. The sample includes tens of thousands of clones, over 80% of them seen just once. CDR1 and CDR2 from the germline V gene are SGHVS and FQNEAQ. Germline trimming cut 4 bases from V and 5 bases from J; bases unmatched to any gene: 7. The CDR3 is 15 amino acids. The rearrangement joins TRBV7-8 to TRBJ1-1; 10 bases line up with TRBD1. The origin of this receptor is a female donor of 60 years or more with stage I lung adenocarcinoma. Sequences were derived from peripheral blood, sampled before any cancer treatment. The CDR3 DNA reads as TGTGCCAGCAGCTCCCGGGACAGGGGCCATACTGAAGCTTTCTTT. Amino acid sequence: CASSSRDRGHTEAFF.